The 8 T cell receptor beta chains given below trace back to one sample, sequenced in a study of regulatory T cells in long-lasting Graves disease. Time point noted: newly diagnosed GD, antithyroid drugs for less than 3 months. TCR sequences were obtained from RNA taken from PBMCs. Researchers made TCR beta libraries by using iRepertoire HTBI primers and running Arm-PCR on CDR3 regions. Each CDR3 protein gets one entry after TCRdb re-called the multiplex PCR reads with MiXCR. The repertoire has fewer than 550,000 distinct CDR3 sequences, 15% to 20% of them found once; the top ten carry 20% to 25%. In addition, the sample was reused for a study of T cells in Graves' hyperthyroidism and ophthalmopathy.

The specimen comprised peripheral blood mononuclear cells (PBMCs), sampled at new diagnosis, from a patient treated with antithyroid drugs. Source of these receptors: a woman younger than 30 with Graves disease.

The sample holds a few counts of this clonotype. The gene calls are TRBV12-3 or TRBV12-4 and TRBJ2-7; perhaps TRBD1 as D (6 bases). This CDR3 is built from 14 residues. Trimming removed 2 bases at V and 1 base at J, with 9 bases between. The CDR3 nucleotides are TGTGCCAGCAGTTTACGCCAGGGGTCCTACGAGCAGTACTTC. Its translation: CASSLRQGSYEQYF.

This clonotype was seen at least ten times. The V call is TRBV2, the J call TRBJ2-3; TRBD2 agrees at 14 bases. The V and J ends lost 0 bases and 8 bases, in that order; junction bases with no gene match: 10. The CDR3 totals 18 residues. Germline V gene lookup returns CDR1 SNHLY and CDR2 FYNNEI. CDR3 sequence reads: CASSEAGTSGSGAVTQYF. CDR3 nucleotide sequence: TGTGCCAGCAGTGAAGCTGGGACTAGCGGGAGTGGAGCAGTTACGCAGTATTTT.

This clonotype has only a few counts. This sequence joins TRBV28 and TRBJ2-3; 7 bases are shared with TRBD1. V shed 3 bases and J 1 base; nucleotides not matched to a gene: 13. This CDR3 region has 18 residues. CDR1 MDHEN and CDR2 SYDVKM come from the germline V gene. CDR3 DNA: TGTGCCAGCAGTTTTGGTAGTTTGCGTCAGGGGGGCACAGATACGCAGTATTTT. This translates into CASSFGSLRQGGTDTQYF.

Points on this clonotype: A read error may be the cause here, since a much bigger clone is one base away. The chain links TRBV7-6 to TRBJ2-3; D is unclear. The CDR3 is 13 residues long. Germline V lookup: CDR1 SGHVS, CDR2 FNYEAQ. The CDR3 coding sequence is TGTACCAGCAGCTTTGGCTCGGGAGATACGCAGTATTTT. It encodes CTSSFGSGDTQYF.

There are a few counts of this clonotype. V and J are TRBV29-1 and TRBJ2-4; unclear D gene. The CDR3 extends over 11 amino acids. V lost 7 bases, J lost 5 bases, and 9 bases lay in between. Germline CDR1 SQVTM, CDR2 ANQGSEA. The CDR3 is CSGTRQNIQYF. The DNA for the CDR3 is TGCAGCGGAACCAGGCAAAACATTCAGTACTTC.

The CDR3 loop reads CASSPILAGFLDTQYF. As DNA, the CDR3 is TGTGCCAGCAGCCCGATACTAGCGGGATTCTTGGATACGCAGTATTTT. V is TRBV11-1 and J is TRBJ2-3; 10 nucleotides align to TRBD2. The CDR3 loop spans 16 amino acids. The V gene end was trimmed by 5 bases and the J gene end by 6 bases; junction bases not matched to a gene: 11. Germline V gene data show CDR1 as SGHAT and CDR2 as FQDESV (reference sequence).

In this sample, this clonotype turned up a few times. The chain couples TRBV9 to TRBJ2-4; D may match TRBD1 or TRBD2 (5 bases each). Germline V CDR1 and CDR2: SGDLS, YYNGEE. There are 14 residues in the CDR3. The V end was cut by 0 bases, the J end by 7 bases, with 11 bases between. In DNA form, the CDR3 reads TGTGCCAGCAGCGTAGGGGACGAAATGAACATTCAGTACTTC. It encodes CASSVGDEMNIQYF.

V usage is TRBV29-1 and J usage is TRBJ2-2; D is tentatively TRBD1 or TRBD2 (5 bases each). CDR3 length: 12 residues. In germline, CDR1 is SQVTM, CDR2 ANQGSEA. The ends were cut back, 8 bases at V and 6 bases at J, with 13 bases in the middle. CDR3 residues: CSIVRGAGELFF. The CDR3 DNA sequence: TGCAGCATTGTGAGGGGAGCCGGGGAGCTGTTTTTT.